Presented here are 13 T cell receptor beta chains from one specimen sequenced in a study of long-term antiretroviral therapy in people with HIV. The assay, immunoSEQ v3.0, was run at survey level. Method: immunoSEQ multiplex PCR; TCRdb's copy keeps in-frame clones and lacks some. Of 20,000 to 25,000 clones listed, roughly 80% are singletons. The sample in question was unsorted PBMCs, obtained roughly 4 years after starting antiretroviral therapy. Source of these receptors: a man aged 18 to 29 with HIV.

The chain couples TRBV2 to TRBJ2-7; a weak D match, TRBD2 (5 bases). Per the germline V gene, CDR1 is SNHLY and CDR2 is FYNNEI. This CDR3 is built from 13 residues. Between the trimmed V and J ends, which lost 6 bases and 2 bases, there was a span of 11 bases. Written as DNA, the CDR3 is TGTGCCAGCAGAGAGGGTGCAACCTACGAGCAGTACTTC. Amino acids: CASREGATYEQYF.

The CDR3 DNA follows: TGTGCCAGCACCTCAGTGAGGCACCGAGAGACCCAGTACTTC. Its translation: CASTSVRHRETQYF. This chain connects TRBV7-9 to TRBJ2-5; D not certain. CDR1 is SEHNR, CDR2 FQNEAQ, per germline (reference sequence). The V end lost 7 bases, the J end lost 4 bases, and 16 bases lay between the germline ends. The CDR3 runs to 14 residues.

This sequence joins TRBV6-1 and TRBJ2-7; tentative D call: TRBD1 (6 bases). CDR3 length equals 15 residues. V was cut by 8 bases and J by 4 bases, with 21 bases left in between. Germline CDR1 and CDR2: MNHNS and SASEGT. The CDR3 loop reads CASRLLRDNHYEQYF. CDR3 DNA sequence: TGTGCCAGCCGTTTACTTAGGGACAACCATTACGAGCAGTACTTC.

This chain uses TRBV30 with TRBJ2-5; 7 bases agree with TRBD1. Germline trimming cut 2 bases from V and 1 base from J; bases unmatched to any gene: 4. The CDR3 loop spans 14 amino acids. In germline, CDR1 is GTSNPN, CDR2 SVGIG (reference sequence). The CDR3 DNA sequence: TGTGCCTGGAGTCCCGGGACAGCCCAAGAGACCCAGTACTTC. This sequence encodes CAWSPGTAQETQYF.

The CDR3 loop is CASSFSGSPLEGTQYF. CDR3 nucleotide sequence: TGCGCCAGCAGCTTTTCGGGCAGCCCCCTTGAGGGGACCCAGTACTTC. The chain couples TRBV5-1 to TRBJ2-5; TRBD2 might be the D (5 bases). Per germline, CDR1 SGHRS and CDR2 YFSETQ. Trimming pared 2 bases from V and 7 bases from J, leaving 21 bases between. CDR3 length: 16 residues.

A few counts support this clone. This chain joins TRBV10-2 and TRBJ2-7; the D is unclear. This CDR3 has 13 residues. Germline values: CDR1 WSHSY, CDR2 SAAADI. Trimming removed 7 bases from V and 2 bases from J, with 12 bases in between. DNA for the CDR3: TGCGCCAGCAAGGCGGAAAACACCTACGAGCAGTACTTC. Protein product: CASKAENTYEQYF.

The chain is built from TRBV6-1 and TRBJ1-1; D unclear. This CDR3 is built from 14 residues. Trimming left V 4 bases short and J 1 base short, with 10 bases between. Germline values: CDR1 MNHNS, CDR2 SASEGT. CDR3 sequence: CASSVAPGNTEAFF. In nucleotides, the CDR3 is TGTGCCAGCAGTGTTGCGCCGGGGAACACTGAAGCTTTCTTT.

The J gene is TRBJ2-1, the V gene TRBV9; 11 bases match TRBD1. After removal of 4 bases from V and 9 bases from J, the junction contained 9 bases not matched to a gene. This CDR3 has 15 amino acids. Germline V gives CDR1 SGDLS, CDR2 YYNGEE. In DNA form, the CDR3 reads TGTGCCAGCAGCCCAAGTGGGACAGGGGGTAGTGAGCAGTTCTTC. Its translation: CASSPSGTGGSEQFF.

V usage is TRBV28 and J usage is TRBJ2-3; a possible D gene is TRBD1 (5 bases). There are 14 residues in the CDR3. Germline V gene sequence: CDR1 MDHEN, CDR2 SYDVKM. V was shortened by 5 bases and J by 2 bases, with 11 bases between the two germline ends. The CDR3 DNA reads TGTGCCAGCAGTGCTGACAGCCTCACAGATACGCAGTATTTT. Its translation: CASSADSLTDTQYF. The full variable domain, completed using reference TRBV28 and TRBJ2-3, is DVKVTQSSRYLVKRTGEKVFLECVQDMDHENMFWYRQDPGLGLRLIYFSYDVKMKEKGDIPEGYSVSREKKERFSLILESASTNQTSMYLCASSADSLTDTQYFGPGTRLTVL.

The chain carries TRBV18 and TRBJ2-5; tentative D call: TRBD2 (6 bases). The CDR3 spans 15 residues. Trimming took off 7 bases at V and 1 base at J, with 16 bases between the two ends. Germline V lookup: CDR1 KGHSH, CDR2 LQKENI. CDR3 DNA sequence: TGTGCCAGCTTGTCGGGACTGACTACCCAAGAGACCCAGTACTTC. It translates to CASLSGLTTQETQYF.

The J gene is TRBJ2-3, the V gene TRBV4-2; 8 bases line up with TRBD2. The CDR3 has 14 residues. V lost 0 bases to trimming and J lost 11 bases; unmatched junction nucleotides: 7. Germline loops: CDR1 LGHNA, CDR2 YNFKEQ. CDR3 sequence: CASSQETRGGGQYF. CDR3 DNA: TGTGCCAGCAGCCAAGAGACCCGGGGGGGCGGGCAGTATTTT.

This clone was seen a single time. The V gene is TRBV5-6, the J gene TRBJ2-3; D is perhaps TRBD2 (5 bases). This CDR3 is built from 14 residues. The V and J ends lost 3 bases and 5 bases respectively, with 13 bases between them. Germline CDR1 reads SGHDT; CDR2 reads YYEEEE. The DNA of the CDR3 is TGTGCCAGCAGCTCGGGATTTCTAAAAGATACGCAGTATTTT. It codes for CASSSGFLKDTQYF.

V usage is TRBV10-3 and J usage is TRBJ1-5, with 11 positions matching TRBD1. The germline gives CDR1 ENHRY, CDR2 SYGVKD. This CDR3 contains 17 residues. The junction had 10 bases not matched to a gene; V was cut back by 4 bases and J by 5 bases. As DNA, the CDR3 is TGTGCCATCAGTGTAGCCCCGGGACAGGGGGATCATCAGCCCCAGCATTTT. It translates to CAISVAPGQGDHQPQHF.